This T cell receptor (beta chain) was captured by sequencing in a study of T cells in Graves' hyperthyroidism and ophthalmopathy (dated by TCRdb to about 2019). Context from the whole study: A discovery cohort of approximately 97 patients, roughly 43 with Graves' ophthalmopathy and about 58 with stable Graves' hyperthyroidism, was used to find distinguishing TCR V-J signatures. An independent validation cohort of some 18 hyperthyroidism patients and more than 15 patients who later progressed to ophthalmopathy tested prospective prediction of ophthalmopathy. The 95 to 100 discovery patients were randomly divided into training and test sets at a 7:3 ratio. In several Graves' hyperthyroidism patients, the study also compared T-cell repertoires from thyroid tissue with T-cell repertoires from blood. Following sampling, methimazole starting at 30 mg daily was given to hyperthyroidism patients, and high-dose intravenous methylprednisolone was given to ophthalmopathy patients. The paper describes TCR Vbeta CDR3 sequencing of 130 to 150 peripheral blood samples, made up of under 50 ophthalmopathy patients, roughly 80 hyperthyroidism patients and 17 progressor patients.

The research as a whole found: Blood samples also contained most of the expanded thyroid clonotypes (frequency above 0.001), which suggests that blood repertoires may reflect thyroid immune responses. Ophthalmopathy was separated from stable hyperthyroidism by a 13 V-J signature model, with about 86% sensitivity and approximately 84% specificity obtained in cross-validation and 80%/75% obtained in testing. Sample size was not statistically predetermined, and investigators were not blinded to group allocation. In validation, progression to ophthalmopathy was predicted by the model with 70% to 71% sensitivity and roughly 76% specificity, a median of approximately 6.5 months before onset.

Concerning this clonotype itself: What this receptor recognizes is not known. One base away there is no much larger clone; base qualities are not given.

The TCR beta CDR3 regions were amplified from RNA transcripts. The TCR CDR3 was subjected to a first round of RT-PCR using the HTBI primer set and the Qiagen OneStep RT-PCR kit. Libraries were constructed in a second round of multiplex PCR, after which size selection and purification were carried out. Paired-end sequencing of the libraries was performed with 100 bp reads on an Illumina HiSeq2000. From the authors' description of their analysis: SOAPnuke was used to process the raw data, throwing out any read that contained adapters or uncalled bases, had a mean Phred below 15, or lacked an exact constant-primer or identifier match. High-quality paired reads were merged using COPE v1.2.5, and each unique nucleotide sequence was defined as a clonotype. Clonotypes were aligned to IMGT TRBV, TRBD and TRBJ reference segments using MiTCR v1.1. Only V-J combinations with frequency above 0.0001, covering about 99% of repertoires, were analysed. A TCS score was defined as the ratio of F50 (clonal expansion) to E x V (chaos), with BLOSUM62-based TCRdist applied between CDR3 peptides within each V-J. Welch's t-statistics and random forest reduced 500 to 550 V-J features to 10 to 15, which were used in a naive Bayes classifier (R e1071). Clones were called with MiXCR by TCRdb after fastp trimmed the public reads at Q25, and only in-frame beta chains were retained. Rows are unified per CDR3 protein, each entry keeping the most common DNA and genes. These V and J calls derive from TCRdb rather than the authors' analysis. The sample table shows approximately 590,000 distinct CDR3 sequences, and approximately 44% are seen once. Nearly 8.5% of the sample goes to the ten largest clones.

A patient counted as having stable Graves' hyperthyroidism if no progression to ophthalmopathy occurred over 18 months of follow-up. Hyperthyroidism patients were newly diagnosed, had a disease duration of under 2 months, and were aged 18 to 65 years. Exclusion was applied to patients with uncontrolled infections, other autoimmune diseases, pregnancy or lactation. Clinical symptoms, serum thyroxine and TRAb, thyroid ultrasound, and orbital computed tomography formed the basis for the diagnoses. Total RNA was extracted using Trizol reagent, and RNA quality was assessed on an Agilent 2100 Bioanalyzer. This receptor was obtained from a woman aged 18-30 years with Graves' hyperthyroidism. Donor details come from another sample of the same person, matched by shared clones. Sequencing was carried out using peripheral blood or thyroid tissue (not recorded which).

The nucleotide sequence is given as TGTGCCAGCAGTGAAGCGCCGGGCAGGGGCCATGGCTACACCTTC. Its translation reads: CASSEAPGRGHGYTF. Rearrangement joined TRBV7-9 to TRBJ1-2; TRBD1 could be the D gene, as 6 bases match. The CDR3 covers 15 residues, taking in both the cysteine and the phenylalanine. Here the CDR3 DNA is all that survives: 45 bases in frame from base 1. CDR1 and CDR2 are read off the germline V gene (reference sequence) as SEHNR and FQNEAQ. V is cut by 6 bases and J by 6 bases, and the space between the germline ends is 20 bases. With all but the CDR3 taken from the reference TRBV7-9 and TRBJ1-2 genes, the full variable domain is: DTGVSQNPRHKITKRGQNVTFRCDPISEHNRLYWYRQTLGQGPEFLTYFQNEAQLEKSRLLSDRFSAERPKGSFSTLEIQRTEQGDSAMYLCASSEAPGRGHGYTFGSGTRLTVV.